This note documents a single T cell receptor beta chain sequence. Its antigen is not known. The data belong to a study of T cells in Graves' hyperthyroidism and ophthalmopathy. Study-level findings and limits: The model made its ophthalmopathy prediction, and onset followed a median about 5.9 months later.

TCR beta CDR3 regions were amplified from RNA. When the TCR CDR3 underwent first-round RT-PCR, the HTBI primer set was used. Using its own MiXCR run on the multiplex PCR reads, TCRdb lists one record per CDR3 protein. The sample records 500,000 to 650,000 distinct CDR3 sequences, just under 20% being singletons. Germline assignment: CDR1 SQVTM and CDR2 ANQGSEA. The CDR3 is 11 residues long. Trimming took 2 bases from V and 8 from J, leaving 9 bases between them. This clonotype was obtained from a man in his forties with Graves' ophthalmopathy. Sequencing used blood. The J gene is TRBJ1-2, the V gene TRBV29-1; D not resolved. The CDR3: CSVESVGGYTF. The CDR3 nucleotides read TGCAGCGTTGAATCCGTCGGGGGCTACACCTTC.